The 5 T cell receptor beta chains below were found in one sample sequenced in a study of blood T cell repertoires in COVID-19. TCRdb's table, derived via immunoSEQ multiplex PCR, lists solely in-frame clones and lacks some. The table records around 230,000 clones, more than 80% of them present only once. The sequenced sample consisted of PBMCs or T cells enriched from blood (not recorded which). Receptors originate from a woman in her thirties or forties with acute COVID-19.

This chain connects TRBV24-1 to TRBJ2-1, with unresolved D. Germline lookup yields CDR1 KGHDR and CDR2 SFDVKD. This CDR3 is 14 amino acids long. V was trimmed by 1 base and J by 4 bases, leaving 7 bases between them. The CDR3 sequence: CATSDLFTYNEQFF. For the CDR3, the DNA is TGTGCCACCAGTGATTTATTCACTTACAATGAGCAGTTCTTC.

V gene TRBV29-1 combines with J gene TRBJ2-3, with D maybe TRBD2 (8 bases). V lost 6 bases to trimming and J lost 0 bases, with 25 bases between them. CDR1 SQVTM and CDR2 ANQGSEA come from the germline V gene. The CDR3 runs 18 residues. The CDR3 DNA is TGCAGCGTGGGCCGGCGGGGGGTTGGAGGGGGCAGCACAGATACGCAGTATTTT. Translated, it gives CSVGRRGVGGGSTDTQYF.

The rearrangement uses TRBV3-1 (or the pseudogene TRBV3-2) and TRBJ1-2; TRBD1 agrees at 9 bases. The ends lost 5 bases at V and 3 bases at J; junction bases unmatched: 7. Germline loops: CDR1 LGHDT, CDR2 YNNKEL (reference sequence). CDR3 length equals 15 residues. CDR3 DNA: TGTGCCAGCAGCTCTGGGACAGGGTCCTACTATGGCTACACCTTC. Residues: CASSSGTGSYYGYTF.

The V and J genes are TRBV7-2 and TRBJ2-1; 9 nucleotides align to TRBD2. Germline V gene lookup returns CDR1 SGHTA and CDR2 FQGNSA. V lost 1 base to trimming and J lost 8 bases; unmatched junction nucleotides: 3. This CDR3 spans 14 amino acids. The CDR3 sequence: CASSLGGTSYEQFF. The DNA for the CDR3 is TGTGCCAGCAGCTTAGGAGGGACTAGCTATGAGCAGTTCTTC.

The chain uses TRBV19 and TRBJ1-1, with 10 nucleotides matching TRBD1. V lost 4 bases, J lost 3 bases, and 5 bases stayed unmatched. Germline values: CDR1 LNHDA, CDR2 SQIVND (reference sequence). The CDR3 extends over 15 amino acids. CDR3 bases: TGTGCCAGTAGTAGATCCGGGACAGGGGACACTGAAGCTTTCTTT. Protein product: CASSRSGTGDTEAFF.